The 20 T cell receptor beta chains presented below share a single source sample, sequenced in a study of OX40 agonist ivuxolimab in advanced cancers. This table comes from immunoSEQ multiplex PCR, and its TCRdb copy is limited to in-frame clones, with some not included. The sample yields tens of thousands of clones, over 85% seen once. Sample: CD4+ or CD8+ T cells sorted from blood, taken in a trial of the OX40 agonist ivuxolimab. The source of these receptors is an adult with an advanced solid tumor such as melanoma, head and neck, liver or kidney cancer.

The chain uses TRBV5-4 and TRBJ1-2; D is undetermined. This CDR3 region has 14 residues. V gave up 4 bases and J gave up 1 base, with 11 bases separating them. Germline CDR1 and CDR2: SGHNT and YYREEE (reference sequence). In nucleotides, the CDR3 is TGTGCCAGCAGCCCGGGTAGGGATAACTATGGCTACACCTTC. Protein: CASSPGRDNYGYTF.

The gene calls are TRBV5-1 and TRBJ2-5; 7 nucleotides agree with TRBD2. J lost 3 bases, V lost 6 bases, and 5 bases had no gene match. This CDR3 contains 13 residues. In germline, CDR1 is SGHRS, CDR2 YFSETQ. Here the CDR3 reads CASMFGGEETQYF. Written as DNA, the CDR3 is TGCGCCAGCATGTTTGGGGGGGAAGAGACCCAGTACTTC.

This rearrangement joins TRBV5-4 to TRBJ1-1; D is perhaps TRBD1 (6 bases). CDR1 is SGHNT and CDR2 is YYREEE in the germline V gene (reference sequence). The CDR3 has 15 amino acids. V shed 4 bases and J shed 1 base, with 14 bases lying between them. CDR3 DNA: TGTGCCAGCAGCACAGCGCAGGGGCCGAACACTGAAGCTTTCTTT. Amino acids: CASSTAQGPNTEAFF.

The CDR3 sequence: CASSPRGSSYEQYF. The CDR3 region has the DNA TGCGCCAGCAGTCCGCGGGGTAGCTCCTACGAGCAGTACTTC. The J gene is TRBJ2-7, the V gene TRBV5-1; weak D call: TRBD2 (6 bases). In germline, CDR1 is SGHRS, CDR2 YFSETQ. Between the trimmed V and J ends, which lost 5 bases and 0 bases, there was a span of 12 bases. The CDR3 contains 14 residues. The full variable domain, rest sourced from reference TRBV5-1 and TRBJ2-7, is KAGVTQTPRYLIKTRGQQVTLSCSPISGHRSVSWYQQTPGQGLQFLFEYFSETQRNKGNFPGRFSGRQFSNSRSEMNVSTLELGDSALYLCASSPRGSSYEQYFGPGTRLTVT.

The rearrangement joins TRBV6-5 to TRBJ2-1; no definite D call. CDR3 length equals 11 residues. Trimming removed 6 bases at V and 7 bases at J, with 7 bases between. CDR1 is MNHEY, CDR2 SVGAGI, per germline. The CDR3, as DNA: TGTGCCAGCAGCCAAACTAATGAGCAGTTCTTC. Translation: CASSQTNEQFF.

The CDR3 sequence is CASSYDLYGNEQFF. DNA for the CDR3: TGTGCCAGCAGCTACGACTTATACGGTAATGAGCAGTTCTTC. The rearrangement uses TRBV5-4 and TRBJ2-1; D not resolved. The CDR3 loop spans 14 amino acids. V lost 3 bases, J lost 7 bases, and 14 bases lay in between. Per the germline V gene, CDR1 is SGHNT and CDR2 is YYREEE (reference sequence). The variable domain in full, with the rest retrieved from reference TRBV5-4 and TRBJ2-1, is ETGVTQSPTHLIKTRGQQVTLRCSSQSGHNTVSWYQQALGQGPQFIFQYYREEENGRGNFPPRFSGLQFPNYSSELNVNALELDDSALYLCASSYDLYGNEQFFGPGTRLTVL.

The chain is built from TRBV11-3 and TRBJ2-2; TRBD1 is a possible D gene (5 bases). The germline V gene encodes CDR1 SGHNT and CDR2 YENEEA. Trimming shortened V by 2 bases and J by 7 bases, and 8 bases separated the two germline ends. CDR3 length: 13 amino acids. CDR3: CASSLYQGGELFF. The CDR3 coding sequence is TGTGCCAGCAGCTTATATCAGGGCGGGGAGCTGTTTTTT.

This rearrangement joins TRBV27 to TRBJ2-7; possibly TRBD1 or TRBD2 for D (6 bases each). Trimming pared 6 bases from V and 3 bases from J, leaving 30 bases between. The CDR3 runs to 19 residues. Germline V lookup: CDR1 MNHEY, CDR2 SMNVEV (reference sequence). The DNA of the CDR3 is TGTGCCAGCAGACCCCTCGGGGAGCCGGGGGCCAGACGAAGCTACGAGCAGTACTTC. Translation: CASRPLGEPGARRSYEQYF.

This chain links TRBV10-2 with TRBJ2-5; D gene unclear. Trimming removed 6 bases from V and 8 bases from J, with 19 bases in between. CDR3 length equals 14 residues. From germline, CDR1 is WSHSY and CDR2 SAAADI. The CDR3 DNA sequence: TGCGCCAGCAGGACCCGTGGGCAAGAGACTACCCAGTACTTC. It specifies CASRTRGQETTQYF.

The CDR3 nucleotides are TGTGCCATCAGTGGACTAGCGGTCCAAGAGACCCAGTACTTC. This translates into CAISGLAVQETQYF. The V and J genes are TRBV10-3 and TRBJ2-5; 9 bases line up with TRBD2. The J segment lost 1 base and the V segment lost 4 bases, leaving 1 base of the junction unmatched. This CDR3 is built from 14 residues. CDR1 ENHRY and CDR2 SYGVKD come from the germline V gene.

The count of this clone is one. The chain couples TRBV11-3 to TRBJ2-7; D unclear. V was clipped by 1 base and J by 3 bases, with 10 bases between them. From germline, CDR1 is SGHNT and CDR2 YENEEA. The CDR3 length is 14 residues. The CDR3 region is CASSLGTAVYEQYF. CDR3 DNA sequence: TGTGCCAGCAGCTTAGGGACGGCGGTCTACGAGCAGTACTTC. The variable domain in full, with the rest retrieved from reference TRBV11-3 and TRBJ2-7, is EAGVVQSPRYKIIEKKQPVAFWCNPISGHNTLYWYLQNLGQGPELLIRYENEEAVDDSQLPKDRFSAERLKGVDSTLKIQPAELGDSAVYLCASSLGTAVYEQYFGPGTRLTVT.

Here the CDR3 reads CTSSQDLKDRGLDEQFF. The CDR3 nucleotides read TGCACCAGCAGCCAAGACCTTAAGGACAGGGGGCTCGATGAGCAGTTCTTC. J is TRBJ2-1 and V is TRBV1; TRBD1 is the table's D call, not checked against the DNA. TRBV1 is listed as a pseudogene. The CDR3 covers 17 residues.

The rearrangement uses TRBV6-4 and TRBJ1-1, with D possibly matching TRBD1 (5 bases). The ends were cut back, 2 bases at V and 0 bases at J, with 10 bases in the middle. The germline gives CDR1 MRHNA, CDR2 SNTAGT. The CDR3 is made up of 15 amino acids. The CDR3 reads CASSDRGGMNTEAFF. Here the CDR3 DNA reads TGTGCCAGCAGTGACAGGGGAGGCATGAACACTGAAGCTTTCTTT.

The CDR3 DNA is TGTGCCAGCAGTCCCGGGACAAGACAAGAGACCCAGTACTTC. Residues: CASSPGTRQETQYF. The chain uses TRBV5-4 and TRBJ2-5; D may be TRBD1 (6 bases). The CDR3 covers 14 residues. Germline values: CDR1 SGHNT, CDR2 YYREEE (reference sequence). V was pared by 5 bases and J by 2 bases, with 13 bases between.

This chain uses TRBV7-9 with TRBJ2-5; 11 bases map to TRBD1. Germline V gene lookup returns CDR1 SEHNR and CDR2 FQNEAQ (reference sequence). Trimming took 7 bases from V and 5 from J; bases not matched to a gene: 15. The CDR3 runs 17 residues. CDR3 DNA: TGTGCCAGCACCAAACCCTCCCCGGACAGGGGGCTTGAGACCCAGTACTTC. As protein: CASTKPSPDRGLETQYF.

This chain connects TRBV2 to TRBJ2-5; 10 bases line up with TRBD2. Trimming took 6 bases from V and 5 from J; bases not matched to a gene: 9. This CDR3 has 15 amino acids. Germline V gives CDR1 SNHLY, CDR2 FYNNEI. In DNA, the CDR3 is TGTGCCAGCAGCCCACGGACACTAGCGGGGGAGACCCAGTACTTC. Residues: CASSPRTLAGETQYF.

This chain uses TRBV18 with TRBJ2-5; D unclear. Germline V gene lookup returns CDR1 KGHSH and CDR2 LQKENI. The length of the CDR3 is 16 residues. V was trimmed by 0 bases and J by 2 bases, leaving 13 bases between them. DNA for the CDR3: TGTGCCAGCTCACCACCTAGTACCTCACCACAAGAGACCCAGTACTTC. It specifies CASSPPSTSPQETQYF.

V usage is TRBV7-3 and J usage is TRBJ2-7; unclear D gene. Germline CDR1 and CDR2: SGHTA and FQGTGA. Trimming stripped 0 bases from V and 3 bases from J, with 9 bases between. The length of the CDR3 is 14 residues. This CDR3 is CASSLTPGSYEQYF. CDR3 sequence (DNA): TGTGCCAGCAGCTTAACCCCTGGTAGCTACGAGCAGTACTTC.

This clone has just one count. This chain uses TRBV5-4 with TRBJ1-1; 7 nucleotides align to TRBD1. Germline values: CDR1 SGHNT, CDR2 YYREEE (reference sequence). V trimming: 1 base; J trimming: 5 bases; junction bases outside the gene matches: 14. The CDR3 consists of 17 residues. The CDR3: CASSLPSQGMSKTEAFF. DNA for the CDR3: TGTGCCAGCAGCTTGCCGTCACAGGGGATGTCGAAGACTGAAGCTTTCTTT.

A few counts support this clone. The genes are TRBV18 and TRBJ2-7; D gene ambiguous. CDR1 and CDR2 (germline): KGHSH, LQKENI. Trimming removed 3 bases at V and 4 bases at J, with 22 bases between. This CDR3 is built from 17 residues. CDR3 sequence: CASSPGWDPAPPYEQYF. For the CDR3, the DNA is TGTGCCAGCTCACCGGGTTGGGATCCAGCACCCCCTTACGAGCAGTACTTC.